The T cell receptor (beta chain) described here comes from a study of cytotoxic CD8 clonotypes in ibrutinib-treated CLL. Method: immunoSEQ multiplex PCR; TCRdb's copy keeps in-frame clones and lacks some. Among some 140,000 clones listed, around four fifths were seen once. The source of roughly 1.9 micrograms of genomic DNA for TCR beta libraries was cryopreserved PBMCs. V dropped 11 bases and J dropped 5; count of bases not matched to a gene: 3. The CDR3 has 11 amino acids. Per the germline V gene, CDR1 is ENHRY and CDR2 is SYGVKD. Sequenced here: PBMCs, sampled after 24 months of ibrutinib treatment. The TCR comes from a human donor with chronic lymphocytic leukemia. V and J are TRBV10-3 and TRBJ1-5, with TRBD1 matching over 7 bases. CDR3 loop: CAVGGDQPQHF. CDR3 DNA: TGTGCCGTAGGGGGCGATCAGCCCCAGCATTTT.